Listed below are T cell receptor beta chains from one sample, sequenced in a study of regulatory T cells in long-lasting Graves disease. Each CDR3 protein is one row after TCRdb ran MiXCR on the multiplex PCR reads. The data hold 550,000 to 650,000 distinct CDR3 sequences, with 15% to 20% observed a single time. The data also belong to a second study, concerning T cells in Graves' hyperthyroidism and ophthalmopathy.

Sample: peripheral blood mononuclear cells (PBMCs), taken at new diagnosis, from a patient treated with antithyroid drugs. The receptors derive from a man aged 18-30 years with Graves disease. Each CDR3 is given with its conserved first and last residue. A D gene is named only where the DNA matches it firmly. Only part of the rows carry a size: once, few, many, or a class if the clone is expanded.

clone_size	d_call	v_call	j_call	cdr3_nt	cdr3_aa
many	-	TRBV5-1	TRBJ2-2	TGCGCCAGCAGCCCGGAGGCGGGGCTTGCCCCTCCAAAGGAGCTGTTTTTT	CASSPEAGLAPPKELFF
few	-	TRBV19	TRBJ1-1	TGTGCCAGTAGTCCCCACCTCCTGAACACTGAAGCTTTCTTT	CASSPHLLNTEAFF
many	-	TRBV30	TRBJ1-1	TGTGCCTGGAGAAGGGGAGGGAACACTGAAGCTTTCTTT	CAWRRGGNTEAFF
many	TRBD2	TRBV3-1	TRBJ2-1	TGTGCCAGCAGCCAAATTAGCGGGAGCCAGCAGTTCTTC	CASSQISGSQQFF
few	-	TRBV27	TRBJ1-4	TGTGCCAGCAGTTTAGTGCAGGCCAGTGGCCAGGAAAAACTGTTTTTT	CASSLVQASGQEKLFF
few	TRBD2	TRBV29-1	TRBJ2-7	TGCAGCGTCCGGAGCGGGAGGAACTACGAGCAGTACTTC	CSVRSGRNYEQYF
many	-	TRBV5-1	TRBJ1-1	TGCGCCAGCAGCCAGTTAACGGGGAGGGGAACTGAAGCTTTCTTT	CASSQLTGRGTEAFF
many	-	TRBV2	TRBJ2-5	TGTGCCAGCACTCAAGGGCGAAAAGAGACCCAGTACTTC	CASTQGRKETQYF
many	-	TRBV30	TRBJ2-7	TGTGCCTGGAGTGTACTTGGTGGACGAGAGCAGTACTTC	CAWSVLGGREQYF
many	TRBD1	TRBV7-3	TRBJ2-5	TGTGCCAGCAGCCCGGGGACAGGGTCTCTTGAGACCCAGTACTTC	CASSPGTGSLETQYF
many	TRBD1	TRBV27	TRBJ2-5	TGTGCCAGCAGTTCAGCCGGGACAGTCCAAGAGACCCAGTACTTC	CASSSAGTVQETQYF
-	TRBD2	TRBV5-1	TRBJ2-7	TGCGCCAGCAGCTTGGGTACTAGCGGGATCCCTTCCTACGAGCAGTACTTC	CASSLGTSGIPSYEQYF
many	TRBD1	TRBV6-1	TRBJ2-3	TGTGCCAGCAGGATACAGGGGGTAACAGATACGCAGTATTTT	CASRIQGVTDTQYF
-	-	TRBV3-1	TRBJ1-1	TGTGCCAGCAGCCAAGATGGGGGGGGAACTGGGGCTTTCTTT	CASSQDGGGTGAFF
few	TRBD1	TRBV29-1	TRBJ1-2	TGCAGCGTGGCACAGGGGGTTCTCTATGGCTACACCTTC	CSVAQGVLYGYTF
-	-	TRBV30	TRBJ1-2	TGTGCCTGGAGTGTGGCAGGGGTAGGATATGGCTACACCTTC	CAWSVAGVGYGYTF
-	-	TRBV20-1	TRBJ2-7	TGCAGTGCTAGAGTAGCAGCCTCCTACGAGCAGTACTTC	CSARVAASYEQYF
few	TRBD1	TRBV5-1	TRBJ1-1	TGCGCCAGCAGCACGACAGGGTACACTGAAGCTTTCTTT	CASSTTGYTEAFF
many	TRBD2	TRBV15	TRBJ2-3	TGTGCCACCAGCAGAGACGTAGCGGGAGTAGATACGCAGTATTTT	CATSRDVAGVDTQYF
many	-	TRBV7-9	TRBJ1-1	TGTGCCAGCAGCTGGTCGGACGGAACTTTCTTT	CASSWSDGTFF
many	-	TRBV2	TRBJ2-7	TGTGCCAGCAGTGTAGTCCAGTACGAGCAGTACTTC	CASSVVQYEQYF
many	TRBD1	TRBV27	TRBJ2-6	TGTGCCAGCAGTCAACAGGGGACTGGGGCCAACGTCCTGACTTTC	CASSQQGTGANVLTF
-	-	TRBV3-1	TRBJ1-1	TGTGCCAGCAGCCAATCGTCTGGGGAGTTGGCTGCTTTCTTT	CASSQSSGELAAFF
few	TRBD2	TRBV27	TRBJ2-1	TGTGCCAGCAGTTTATCCCCCGGGACTAACTACAATGAGCAGTTCTTC	CASSLSPGTNYNEQFF
many	TRBD1	TRBV29-1	TRBJ2-3	TGCAGCGTAGAACAGGGGGCCTCGGCAGATACGCAGTATTTT	CSVEQGASADTQYF
-	-	TRBV27	TRBJ1-2	TGTGCCAGCAGCAGAACCGGGAGGGAGGCCTATGGCTACACCTTC	CASSRTGREAYGYTF
many	TRBD1	TRBV3-1	TRBJ2-7	TGTGCCAGCAGCCGTCACGGACAGGTCTACGAGCAGTACTTC	CASSRHGQVYEQYF
few	-	TRBV4-1	TRBJ2-1	TGCGCCAGCAGCCAAGAACAACCGGGGAGCAATGAGCAGTTCTTC	CASSQEQPGSNEQFF
few	-	TRBV19	TRBJ1-1	TGTGCCAGTACTCCAGGGCAGGGGAACACTGAAGCTTTCTTT	CASTPGQGNTEAFF
-	TRBD1	TRBV2	TRBJ1-2	TGTGCCAGCACCAGGACAGGGGATGGCTACACCTTC	CASTRTGDGYTF
once	-	TRBV2	TRBJ1-1	TGTGCCAGCAGTGAATTGGGTTATGACACTGAAGCTTTCTTT	CASSELGYDTEAFF
few	-	TRBV28	TRBJ2-2	TGTGCCAGCAGTTTATTCGACGGGACACTCACGAACACCGGGGAGCTGTTTTTT	CASSLFDGTLTNTGELFF
few	TRBD1	TRBV5-5	TRBJ1-4	TGTGCCAGCAGCTTTGGACAGGGGAATCAAAAACTGTTTTTT	CASSFGQGNQKLFF
many	TRBD1	TRBV5-1	TRBJ2-7	TGCGCCAGCAGCGAACAGGGGGGCGACGAGCAGTACTTC	CASSEQGGDEQYF
-	TRBD2	TRBV5-1	TRBJ2-1	TGCGCCAGCAGCTTGGTGGCGGGAGGGGCGGATGAGCAGTTCTTC	CASSLVAGGADEQFF
many	TRBD1	TRBV7-9	TRBJ2-5	TGTGCCAGCAGCTCTCACTGGACAGGAACAGGATTAGCAGAGACCCAGTACTTC	CASSSHWTGTGLAETQYF
-	-	TRBV6-1	TRBJ1-2	TGTGCCAGCGGGAGACGGGAGGGCTACACCTTC	CASGRREGYTF
many	TRBD1	TRBV10-1	TRBJ2-1	TGCGCCAGCAGTGTTCCAGGGGGCGGCGAGCAGTTCTTC	CASSVPGGGEQFF
many	-	TRBV2	TRBJ1-1	TGTGCCGGAGCCAGGGAAACCCACCCGAACACTGAAGCTTTCTTT	CAGARETHPNTEAFF
many	-	TRBV20-1	TRBJ2-3	TGCAGTGCAACGACTAGCACAGATACGCAGTATTTT	CSATTSTDTQYF
few	-	TRBV27	TRBJ2-7	TGTGCCAGTCGGGCTGTGGGTAGGGGACTCTACGAGCAGTACTTC	CASRAVGRGLYEQYF
-	-	TRBV5-6	TRBJ2-1	TGTGCCAGCAGCTCCCGACTAGGATGGGGTAATGAGCAGTTCTTC	CASSSRLGWGNEQFF
many	-	TRBV27	TRBJ2-6	TGTGCCAGCACCCGGTCGGCATCTGGGGCCAACGTCCTGACTTTC	CASTRSASGANVLTF
many	TRBD2	TRBV7-9	TRBJ2-1	TGTGCCAGCAGCCCACGGGAGGGATCGTCCTACAATGAGCAGTTCTTC	CASSPREGSSYNEQFF
many	TRBD2	TRBV12-3/TRBV12-4	TRBJ2-2	TGTGCCAGCTCCTCTAGCGGGATATACACCGGGGAGCTGTTTTTT	CASSSSGIYTGELFF
-	-	TRBV12-3/TRBV12-4	TRBJ2-2	TGTGCCAGCAGTTACTCCTTTGGGACCGGGGAGCTGTTTTTT	CASSYSFGTGELFF
-	-	TRBV6-5	TRBJ2-1	TGTGCCAGCAGTTACGACAGACCCGAGCAGTTCTTC	CASSYDRPEQFF
-	TRBD1	TRBV6-1	TRBJ2-7	TGTGCCAGCAGTGATTGGACAGGGTCAAGCTCCTACGAGCAGTACTTC	CASSDWTGSSSYEQYF
many	TRBD1	TRBV5-1	TRBJ2-7	TGCGCCAGCAGAGAGGACAGGGTCTACGAGCAGTACTTC	CASREDRVYEQYF
many	TRBD1	TRBV20-1	TRBJ2-7	TGCAGTGCTAGAAGAGGGACAGGGAGCTACGAGCAGTACTTC	CSARRGTGSYEQYF
many	-	TRBV11-2	TRBJ2-5	TGTGCCAGCAGCCCCGGGACCCAAGAGACCCAGTACTTC	CASSPGTQETQYF
many	TRBD1	TRBV6-2/TRBV6-3	TRBJ2-7	TGTGCCAGCAGTTACGGGACAGGGAGAGGCGAGCAGTACTTC	CASSYGTGRGEQYF
-	-	TRBV27	TRBJ1-1	TGTGCCAGCAGTTCTTTCCTGAACACTGAAGCTTTCTTT	CASSSFLNTEAFF